These 2 T cell receptor beta chains were sequenced from one sample in a study of blood T cells in healthy people across ages. Together with a sample-barcoded 5' primer, a J-beta primer mix was included in a second PCR lasting 7 to 11 cycles. MiXCR, run by TCRdb on the 5' RACE reads, gives a single entry per CDR3 protein. Among 850,000 to 1,000,000 distinct CDR3 sequences listed, roughly half were seen once. The sample consisted of blood. The receptors come from a woman aged 60 to 75 in good health.

The rearrangement uses TRBV28 and TRBJ2-7; perhaps TRBD1 as D (5 bases). This CDR3 has 15 residues. V lost 5 bases and J lost 6, with 20 bases in between. Germline CDR1 is MDHEN and CDR2 is SYDVKM. The CDR3 loop is CASSGHVDVKGEQYF. CDR3 in DNA: TGTGCCAGCAGTGGACACGTAGACGTGAAGGGCGAGCAGTACTTC.

This rearrangement joins TRBV5-1 to TRBJ1-1; D is perhaps TRBD1 (5 bases). The CDR3 extends over 16 amino acids. CDR1 is SGHRS and CDR2 is YFSETQ in the germline V gene. V gave up 4 bases and J gave up 0 bases, with 16 bases separating them. CDR3 in amino acids: CASSEGPNKMNTEAFF. The CDR3 DNA sequence: TGCGCCAGCAGCGAGGGGCCCAATAAAATGAACACTGAAGCTTTCTTT.